One sample yielded the 4 T cell receptor beta chains listed below, sequenced in a study of blood T cells in healthy people across ages. The use of a sample-barcoded 5' primer and a J-beta primer mix characterized a second PCR of about 6 to 11 cycles. TCRdb passed the 5' RACE reads through MiXCR, listing each CDR3 protein once. Counted here are 700,000 to 850,000 distinct CDR3 sequences, about 55% occurring once; the ten biggest clones make up around 40%. The sequenced material came from blood. The receptors come from a man older than 75 in good health.

This chain connects TRBV28 to TRBJ2-7; 7 nucleotides align to TRBD1. CDR1 and CDR2 (germline): MDHEN, SYDVKM. The CDR3 is 13 residues long. The V segment lost 8 bases and the J segment 3 bases; nucleotides outside the gene matches: 7. The chain's CDR3 is CASGRQGLYEQYF. CDR3 DNA sequence: TGTGCCAGCGGCAGACAGGGTCTCTACGAGCAGTACTTC.

This clonotype was found once. This sequence joins TRBV6-6 and TRBJ2-4, with TRBD2 matching 12 bases. CDR3 length: 16 amino acids. Germline CDR1 is MNHNY and CDR2 is SVGAGI (reference sequence). J was trimmed by 3 bases and V by 4 bases; bases with no gene match: 4. The CDR3 spells CASSSGLAGIKNIQYF. CDR3 coding DNA: TGTGCCAGCAGTTCCGGACTAGCGGGAATCAAAAACATTCAGTACTTC.

This clonotype has only a few counts. The chain couples TRBV6-5 to TRBJ2-1; a possible D gene is TRBD2 (5 bases). This CDR3 comprises 16 residues. Germline-derived CDR1 and CDR2 are MNHEY and SVGAGI. The germline V and J ends were trimmed by 4 bases and 9 bases, with 22 bases remaining between them. The CDR3 protein is CASSSAIGVREGEQFF. CDR3 sequence (DNA): TGTGCCAGCAGTTCGGCCATCGGGGTGAGAGAGGGTGAGCAGTTCTTC.

V usage is TRBV29-1 and J usage is TRBJ1-2; 8 bases are a match to TRBD1. Germline V lookup: CDR1 SQVTM, CDR2 ANQGSEA. The CDR3 is 11 amino acids. After removal of 5 bases from V and 8 bases from J, the junction contained 4 bases not matched to a gene. The CDR3 sequence is CSVLYRGGYTF. The DNA for the CDR3 is TGCAGCGTTCTTTACAGGGGGGGCTACACCTTC. The variable domain in full, with the rest retrieved from reference TRBV29-1 and TRBJ1-2, is SAVISQKPSRDICQRGTSLTIQCQVDSQVTMMFWYRQQPGQSLTLIATANQGSEATYESGFVIDKFPISRPNLTFSTLTVSNMSPEDSSIYLCSVLYRGGYTFGSGTRLTVV.